A single sample is the source of the 21 T cell receptor beta chains below, sequenced in a study of CD4 T cell repertoires in COVID-19. Assay: immunoSEQ multiplex PCR; the TCRdb copy retains only in-frame clones and omits some. The table lists approximately 22,000 clones, around 87% of them singletons, with around 0.58% in the top ten. No culture step preceded sequencing of the ex vivo isolated memory T cells. The source was central memory CD4+ T cells from blood, collected before the COVID-19 pandemic. Every receptor here comes from a human donor who had COVID-19.

The CDR3 here is CASSEMVRSNTEAFF. CDR3 nucleotides: TGTGCCAGCAGTGAAATGGTGAGGTCGAACACTGAAGCTTTCTTT. This chain links TRBV6-1 with TRBJ1-1; D is undetermined. Looked up from germline, CDR1 is MNHNS and CDR2 is SASEGT. The CDR3 sequence is 15 residues long. V dropped 2 bases and J dropped 1 base, with 11 bases sitting between them.

The rearrangement uses TRBV5-1 and TRBJ2-7, with 7 bases lining up with TRBD1. The trim removed 1 base at V and 8 bases at J, leaving 6 bases unmatched. The germline CDR1 and CDR2 sequences are SGHRS and YFSETQ. The CDR3 runs to 13 residues. The CDR3 DNA follows: TGCGCCAGCAGCTTGTCGACAGGGTTCCAGCAGTACTTC. Its protein product is CASSLSTGFQQYF. The variable domain in full, with the rest retrieved from reference TRBV5-1 and TRBJ2-7, is KAGVTQTPRYLIKTRGQQVTLSCSPISGHRSVSWYQQTPGQGLQFLFEYFSETQRNKGNFPGRFSGRQFSNSRSEMNVSTLELGDSALYLCASSLSTGFQQYFGPGTRLTVT.

This clone was seen a handful of times. The rearrangement links TRBV5-1 to TRBJ1-2; 8 bases are a match to TRBD1. CDR1 is SGHRS, CDR2 YFSETQ, per germline. The V segment lost 0 bases and the J segment 6 bases; nucleotides outside the gene matches: 4. The CDR3 length is 14 residues. CDR3 coding DNA: TGCGCCAGCAGCTTGGGACAGGGGAGAGATGGCTACACCTTC. This encodes CASSLGQGRDGYTF.

This chain joins TRBV5-1 and TRBJ2-5; TRBD1 matches 12 bases. CDR3 length equals 16 residues. Germline V CDR1 and CDR2: SGHRS, YFSETQ. J gave up 5 bases and V 4 bases, and 9 bases lay outside the gene matches. CDR3 bases: TGCGCCAGCAGCGACCCGGGACAGGGGGCCGGGGAGACCCAGTACTTC. Its translation is CASSDPGQGAGETQYF.

V usage is TRBV6-1 and J usage is TRBJ1-3, with a possible D match to TRBD1 (5 bases). Trimming took off 0 bases at V and 0 bases at J, with 12 bases between the two ends. This CDR3 has 17 amino acids. CDR1 MNHNS and CDR2 SASEGT come from the germline V gene. The CDR3 loop is CASSEALGGGSGNTIYF. The CDR3 nucleotides read TGTGCCAGCAGTGAAGCGCTTGGCGGGGGCTCTGGAAACACCATATATTTT.

The chain combines TRBV25-1 with TRBJ2-2; D is undetermined. V lost 9 bases and J 7 bases, leaving 6 bases between the germline ends. Germline V gene data show CDR1 as MGHDK and CDR2 as SYGVNS. CDR3 length: 10 residues. The CDR3 reads CARWSGELFF. CDR3 in DNA: TGTGCCAGGTGGAGCGGGGAGCTGTTTTTT.

The chain links TRBV30 to TRBJ2-1, with D perhaps TRBD2 (5 bases). CDR1 and CDR2 from the germline V gene are GTSNPN and SVGIG (reference sequence). Trimming stripped 4 bases from V and 4 bases from J, with 14 bases between. This CDR3 region has 14 residues. CDR3 region: CAWTPGSRYNEQFF. CDR3 in DNA: TGTGCCTGGACTCCGGGATCCAGGTACAATGAGCAGTTCTTC.

The CDR3 protein is CASRWEGPTGELFF. CDR3 DNA: TGTGCCAGCAGGTGGGAGGGGCCCACCGGGGAGCTGTTTTTT. The chain carries TRBV2 and TRBJ2-2; 7 bases are shared with TRBD2. V dropped 6 bases and J dropped 4; count of bases not matched to a gene: 5. The CDR3 spans 14 residues. Per germline, CDR1 SNHLY and CDR2 FYNNEI.

The chain links TRBV10-3 to TRBJ2-7, with D tentatively TRBD2 (7 bases). The V end lost 2 bases, the J end lost 7 bases, and 24 bases lay between the germline ends. Per germline, CDR1 ENHRY and CDR2 SYGVKD. The CDR3 is 17 residues long. The CDR3 region has the DNA TGTGCCATCAGTGAGGCTAGAGGGGGAGGGTCTTTAAGGGAGCAGTACTTC. This translates into CAISEARGGGSLREQYF.

This chain joins TRBV5-1 and TRBJ2-1; 8 bases line up with TRBD1. The CDR3 extends over 14 amino acids. Looked up from germline, CDR1 is SGHRS and CDR2 is YFSETQ. V lost 3 bases, J lost 7 bases, and 6 bases stayed unmatched. The CDR3 sequence is CASSSGQGGNEQFF. The CDR3, as DNA: TGCGCCAGCAGCTCCGGACAGGGTGGTAATGAGCAGTTCTTC.

This chain uses TRBV7-6 with TRBJ2-1; weak D call: TRBD1 (5 bases). CDR3 size: 15 residues. The V gene's germline CDR1 is SGHVS and CDR2 FNYEAQ. V shed 1 base and J shed 9 bases, with 16 bases lying between them. CDR3 sequence reads: CASSLGVTGDSEQFF. The CDR3 region has the DNA TGTGCCAGCAGCTTAGGAGTTACAGGTGACAGTGAGCAGTTCTTC. The full variable domain, completed using reference TRBV7-6 and TRBJ2-1, is GAGVSQSPRYKVTKRGQDVALRCDPISGHVSLYWYRQALGQGPEFLTYFNYEAQQDKSGLPNDRFSAERPEGSISTLTIQRTEQRDSAMYRCASSLGVTGDSEQFFGPGTRLTVL.

The CDR3 region is CASTSTASNYGYTF. CDR3 DNA: TGTGCCAGCACGAGTACAGCCTCTAACTATGGCTACACCTTC. The rearrangement uses TRBV2 and TRBJ1-2; D is undetermined. Trimming removed 7 bases at V and 0 bases at J, with 12 bases between. CDR3 length: 14 amino acids. Germline V gene lookup returns CDR1 SNHLY and CDR2 FYNNEI.

This chain links TRBV6-5 with TRBJ2-5; D is unclear. The end of the DNA aligns better with TRBJ2-7, so the J call may be wrong. Germline CDR1 is MNHEY and CDR2 is SVGAGI. This CDR3 comprises 15 residues. The CDR3 DNA sequence: TGTGCCAGCAGTTACTCGAGCGTCTCCTCCTACGAGCAGTACTTC. It yields the protein CASSYSSVSSYEQYF.

In this sample, this clone turned up once. This CDR3 is CASSLMGAGANVLTF. In DNA form, the CDR3 reads TGCGCCAGCAGCTTGATGGGGGCAGGGGCCAACGTCCTGACTTTC. The chain recombines TRBV5-1 with TRBJ2-6; tentatively, D is TRBD1 (6 bases). This CDR3 is built from 15 residues. Trimming shortened V by 1 base and J by 4 bases, and 9 bases separated the two germline ends. CDR1 and CDR2 (germline): SGHRS, YFSETQ.

This chain connects TRBV6-1 to TRBJ2-7; unclear D gene. V gave up 2 bases and J gave up 6 bases, with 14 bases separating them. CDR3 length: 14 residues. CDR1 MNHNS and CDR2 SASEGT come from the germline V gene. The CDR3 sequence is CASSETAESGEQYF. CDR3 coding DNA: TGTGCCAGCAGTGAAACCGCAGAAAGTGGCGAGCAGTACTTC.

The V gene is TRBV10-3, the J gene TRBJ2-7; tentative D call: TRBD1 (5 bases). The CDR3 extends over 14 amino acids. CDR1 and CDR2 from the germline V gene are ENHRY and SYGVKD. V was trimmed by 0 bases and J by 7 bases, leaving 13 bases between them. The CDR3, as DNA: TGTGCCATCAGTGAGTCAGGCAGGGTGGAAGAGCAGTACTTC. It translates to CAISESGRVEEQYF.

The CDR3 bases are TGTGCCAGCAGTTCCACAGGGGAGAACATTCAGTACTTC. Protein sequence: CASSSTGENIQYF. The V gene is TRBV6-6, the J gene TRBJ2-6, with TRBD1 identical over 7 bases. The J call may be in error: the DNA end matches TRBJ2-4 better. The CDR3 is 13 amino acids. Germline CDR1 is MNHNY and CDR2 is SVGAGI (reference sequence).

The V and J genes are TRBV19 and TRBJ1-1, with TRBD1 matching over 7 bases. V gave up 3 bases and J gave up 6 bases; unmatched junction bases: 4. Looked up from germline, CDR1 is LNHDA and CDR2 is SQIVND (reference sequence). The CDR3 covers 13 residues. CDR3 DNA sequence: TGTGCCAGTAGTATCACCGACAGGGCTGAAGCTTTCTTT. Translated: CASSITDRAEAFF. Variable domain in full (rest from reference TRBV19 and TRBJ1-1): DGGITQSPKYLFRKEGQNVTLSCEQNLNHDAMYWYRQDPGQGLRLIYYSQIVNDFQKGDIAEGYSVSREKKESFPLTVTSAQKNPTAFYLCASSITDRAEAFFGQGTRLTVV.

This rearrangement joins TRBV5-1 to TRBJ1-4; D may be TRBD1 (6 bases). The germline V and J ends were trimmed by 2 bases and 3 bases, with 14 bases remaining between them. Looked up from germline, CDR1 is SGHRS and CDR2 is YFSETQ. This CDR3 comprises 16 residues. In DNA, the CDR3 is TGCGCCAGCAGCTTACAGGGATCAAACTCTAATGAAAAACTGTTTTTT. It translates to CASSLQGSNSNEKLFF.

The CDR3 DNA reads as TGTGCCAGCAGCTTTAGGGGGCACGGCTACACCTTC. Amino acids: CASSFRGHGYTF. The V call is TRBV5-8, the J call TRBJ1-2; 7 bases are a match to TRBD1. The CDR3 covers 12 residues. V shed 2 bases, J shed 8 bases, and the junction held 3 bases outside the gene matches. CDR1 is SGHTS and CDR2 is YDEGEE in the germline V gene.

The chain has TRBV15 and TRBJ1-2; D is perhaps TRBD1 (5 bases). Germline CDR1 is LNHNV and CDR2 is YYDKDF (reference sequence). The V and J ends lost 1 base and 3 bases respectively, with 9 bases between them. This CDR3 contains 14 residues. CDR3 coding DNA: TGTGCCACCAGCAGAGCCCAGGGTGACTATGGCTACACCTTC. It is translated as CATSRAQGDYGYTF.